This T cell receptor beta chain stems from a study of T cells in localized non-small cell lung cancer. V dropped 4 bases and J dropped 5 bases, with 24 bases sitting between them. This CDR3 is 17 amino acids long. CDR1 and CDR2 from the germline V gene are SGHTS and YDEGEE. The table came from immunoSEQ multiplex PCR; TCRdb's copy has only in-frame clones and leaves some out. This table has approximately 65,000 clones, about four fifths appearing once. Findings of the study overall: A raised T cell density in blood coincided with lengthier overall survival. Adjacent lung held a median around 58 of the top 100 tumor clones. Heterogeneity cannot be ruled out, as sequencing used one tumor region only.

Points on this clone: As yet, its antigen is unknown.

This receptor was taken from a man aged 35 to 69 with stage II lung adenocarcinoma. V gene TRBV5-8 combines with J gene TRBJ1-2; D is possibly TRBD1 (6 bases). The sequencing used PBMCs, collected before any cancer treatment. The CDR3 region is CASSLPLGGTNPYGYTF. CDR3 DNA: TGTGCCAGCAGCCTCCCCCTTGGAGGGACAAACCCTTATGGCTACACCTTC.